The 12 T cell receptor beta chains reported below all come from one sample, sequenced in a study of T cells in women clearing cervical HPV infection. Produced via immunoSEQ multiplex PCR; TCRdb's table is partial and in-frame only. The listing contains about 39,000 clones. Sequencing was done on a sample of blood buffy coat. The source of these receptors is a woman between 18 and 70 years old with a cervical HPV16 infection that either progressed to CIN3+ or cleared (not recorded which).

With respect to this clone: The DNA ends 3 residues before the CDR3 does, and the rest of the CDR3 is filled in from the germline J gene. This sequence joins TRBV6-2 or TRBV6-3 and TRBJ2-3, with 9 bases aligning to TRBD2. This CDR3 region has 15 residues. CDR1 and CDR2 (germline): MNHEY, SVGEGT. The CDR3 DNA, read in part, is TGTGCCACCAGAACGCCAGGACTAGCGCAAGAGACG. It codes for CATRTPGLAQET. The full CDR3 protein is CATRTPGLAQETQYF.

Points on this clone: The read ends 3 residues before the CDR3 terminus; that terminus is restored from the germline J gene. The J gene is TRBJ2-7, the V gene TRBV29-1; 8 bases are shared with TRBD1. Germline V lookup: CDR1 SQVTM, CDR2 ANQGSEA. This CDR3 contains 14 residues. The V gene end was trimmed by 5 bases and the J gene end by 3 bases; junction bases not matched to a gene: 9. The CDR3: CSVRGAGGGYEQYF. The CDR3 DNA, read in part, is TGCAGCGTTAGGGGGGCAGGGGGCGGCTACGAG.

CDR3: CASSPQAASSYEQYF. The DNA read from the CDR3 is TGTGCCAGCTCACCACAGGCCGCTAGCTCCTACGAG. The rearrangement links TRBV18 to TRBJ2-7; D not certain. Coverage ceases 3 residues before the CDR3 finishes, and the germline J gene fills in the end. Trimming cost V 1 base and J 0 bases, with 10 bases left between them. From germline, CDR1 is KGHSH and CDR2 LQKENI. The CDR3 has 15 amino acids. Together with reference TRBV18 and TRBJ2-7, the CDR3 gives the full variable domain: NAGVMQNPRHLVRRRGQEARLRCSPMKGHSHVYWYRQLPEEGLKFMVYLQKENIIDESGMPKERFSAEFPKEGPSILRIQQVVRGDSAAYFCASSPQAASSYEQYFGPGTRLTVT.

As for this clone: The read is 3 residues too short to cover the CDR3 end, so that end is filled in from the germline J gene. This chain links TRBV7-3 with TRBJ1-1; 7 bases fit TRBD1. The CDR3 sequence is 17 residues long. The junction had 13 bases not matched to a gene; V was cut back by 5 bases and J by 1 base. Germline V gene lookup returns CDR1 SGHTA and CDR2 FQGTGA. CDR3 loop: CASSPPPGTDRNTEAFF. CDR3 DNA, as far as it was read: TGTGCCAGCAGCCCCCCCCCAGGGACAGACAGGAACACTGAA.

Concerning this clone itself: The missing CDR3 end, 3 residues past where the read stops, is filled in from the germline J gene. The chain recombines TRBV30 with TRBJ2-7, with D perhaps TRBD1 or TRBD2 (5 bases each). Germline loops: CDR1 GTSNPN, CDR2 SVGIG (reference sequence). V dropped 3 bases and J dropped 1 base, with 13 bases sitting between them. CDR3 length: 14 residues. The CDR3 DNA, read in part, is TGTGCCTGGAGAGGGGCGGAGGCTTCCTACGAG. This sequence encodes CAWRGAEASYE. The whole CDR3 is CAWRGAEASYEQYF.

Note on this clone: The DNA ends 3 residues before the CDR3 does, and the rest of the CDR3 is filled in from the germline J gene. The chain uses TRBV20-1 and TRBJ2-3, with 7 nucleotides matching TRBD2. Germline assignment: CDR1 DFQATT and CDR2 SNEGSKA (reference sequence). The CDR3 contains 14 residues. V was pared by 6 bases and J by 3 bases, with 9 bases of the junction left unmatched. CDR3 DNA (partial): TGCAGTGCCTCGGGGGGAGCGCGGACAGATACG. This translates into CSASGGARTDT. The full CDR3 sequence reads CSASGGARTDTQYF.

The CDR3 sequence is CASSLGRSGEQFF. The CDR3 DNA, read in part, is TGTGCCAGCAGCTTAGGACGGAGCGGTGAG. V and J are TRBV13 and TRBJ2-1; tentative D call: TRBD2 (5 bases). The read ends 3 residues shy of where the CDR3 ends; the end is completed using the germline J gene. Germline V gives CDR1 PRHDT, CDR2 FYEKMQ (reference sequence). V was trimmed by 0 bases and J by 9 bases, leaving 9 bases between them. The CDR3 is made up of 13 amino acids. Complete variable domain (other parts from reference TRBV13 and TRBJ2-1): AAGVIQSPRHLIKEKRETATLKCYPIPRHDTVYWYQQGPGQDPQFLISFYEKMQSDKGSIPDRFSAQQFSDYHSELNMSSLELGDSALYFCASSLGRSGEQFFGPGTRLTVL.

As regards this clone: The missing CDR3 end, 3 residues past where the read stops, is filled in from the germline J gene. The J gene is TRBJ2-7, the V gene TRBV24-1; 11 bases fit TRBD1. Per germline, CDR1 KGHDR and CDR2 SFDVKD. Trimming removed 4 bases from V and 5 bases from J; junction bases left unmatched: 6. This CDR3 contains 15 residues. The CDR3 DNA, read in part, is TGTGCCACCAGTGACCGGACAGGGGGCGGGAACGAG. Its protein is CATSDRTGGGNE. The whole CDR3 is CATSDRTGGGNEQYF.

Notes on this clone: The read gets to within 3 residues of the CDR3 end, and the germline J gene fills in the rest. This chain connects TRBV7-9 to TRBJ1-4; D is perhaps TRBD1 (5 bases). The CDR3 covers 15 residues. In germline, CDR1 is SEHNR, CDR2 FQNEAQ (reference sequence). The ends were cut back, 8 bases at V and 3 bases at J, with 16 bases in the middle. The sequenced CDR3 bases are TGTGCCAGCGGCCGGAGGCAGGGCGCTAATGAAAAA. Translating gives CASGRRQGANEK. The CDR3 reads in full as CASGRRQGANEKLFF.

Remarks on this clone: The CDR3 end lies 3 residues beyond the end of the read and is filled in from the germline J gene. V usage is TRBV19 and J usage is TRBJ1-2, with 11 nucleotides matching TRBD1. Germline loops: CDR1 LNHDA, CDR2 SQIVND (reference sequence). The CDR3 runs 15 residues. The CDR3 spells CASSIWGQGGYDYTF. CDR3 DNA (partial): TGTGCCAGTAGTATTTGGGGACAGGGGGGATACGAC.

As for this clone: The CDR3 is cut off 3 residues early in the read; its end comes from the germline J gene. The V gene is TRBV5-1, the J gene TRBJ1-1, with 8 bases fitting TRBD1. CDR3 length: 16 residues. Losses at the gene ends were 0 bases for V and 5 bases for J; bases not matched to a gene: 9. The V gene's germline CDR1 is SGHRS and CDR2 YFSETQ. Partial CDR3 DNA: TGCGCCAGCAGCTTGGCAGGGGGCGCCTCGGGAACTGAA. Translated, it gives CASSLAGGASGTE. The full CDR3 sequence reads CASSLAGGASGTEAFF.

With respect to this clone: Read data end 3 residues before the CDR3 end; the end is taken from the germline J gene. The chain links TRBV29-1 to TRBJ2-1; possible D gene TRBD1, 6 bases. Germline-derived CDR1 and CDR2 are SQVTM and ANQGSEA. This CDR3 has 12 residues. The V end was cut by 4 bases, the J end by 7 bases, with 11 bases between. CDR3 region: CSVGTVVNEQFF. Incomplete CDR3 DNA: TGCAGCGTTGGGACAGTCGTAAATGAG.